The text below deals with one T cell receptor (beta chain). No antigen is known for it. This entry belongs to a study of Ad26.COV2.S vaccination and SARS-CoV-2 variants. Across the study: Donor got 5x10^10 or 1x10^11 viral particles of Ad26.COV2.S. Whole-study findings and limits: It is possible that the TCR breadth and depth analyses underestimated the total T cell responses.

J gave up 2 bases and V 8 bases, and 3 bases lay outside the gene matches. Germline values: CDR1 ENHRY, CDR2 SYGVKD. The CDR3 loop spans 14 amino acids. Noted treatment: about 20 received Ad26.COV2.S at low or high dose, single or two shots; about 5 received placebo; per-sample allocation not given. After the first vaccine or placebo injection, samples were drawn on day 63. The vaccine delivered Wuhan-strain SARS-CoV-2 spike through an Ad26 vector. Measured with immunoSEQ multiplex PCR; TCRdb has only the in-frame clones, and not every one. The table shows around 450,000 clones, with roughly nine tenths occurring only once.

This chain uses TRBV10-3 with TRBJ2-2; 9 nucleotides match TRBD1. The sample here was peripheral blood, taken in a trial of Ad26.COV2.S vaccine versus placebo. The TCR comes from a person aged 18 to 59 who received the Ad26.COV2.S COVID-19 vaccine or a placebo. CDR3 nucleotides: TGTGCCATCGAGGACAGGGGTAACACCGGGGAGCTGTTTTTT. Protein product: CAIEDRGNTGELFF.